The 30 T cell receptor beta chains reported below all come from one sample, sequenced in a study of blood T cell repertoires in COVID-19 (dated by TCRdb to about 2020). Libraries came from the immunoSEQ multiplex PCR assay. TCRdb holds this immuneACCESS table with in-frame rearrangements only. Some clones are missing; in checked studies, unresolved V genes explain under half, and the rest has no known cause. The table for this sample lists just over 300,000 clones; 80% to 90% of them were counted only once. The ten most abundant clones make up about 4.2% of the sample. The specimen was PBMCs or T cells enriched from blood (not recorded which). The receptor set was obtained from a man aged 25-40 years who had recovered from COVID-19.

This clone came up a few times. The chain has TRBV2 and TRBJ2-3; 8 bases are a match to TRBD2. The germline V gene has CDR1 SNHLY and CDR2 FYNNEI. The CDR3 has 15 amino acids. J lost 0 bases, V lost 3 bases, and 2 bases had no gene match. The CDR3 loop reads CASSDSSGSTDTQYF. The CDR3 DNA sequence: TGTGCCAGCAGTGATTCTAGCGGGAGCACAGATACGCAGTATTTT.

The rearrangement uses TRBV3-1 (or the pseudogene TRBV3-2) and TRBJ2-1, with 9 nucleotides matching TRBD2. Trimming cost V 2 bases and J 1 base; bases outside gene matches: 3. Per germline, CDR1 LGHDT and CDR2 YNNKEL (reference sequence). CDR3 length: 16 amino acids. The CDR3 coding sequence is TGTGCCAGCAGCCAACTCAGCGGGAGGTCCTACAATGAGCAGTTCTTC. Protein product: CASSQLSGRSYNEQFF.

The CDR3 here is CASSSQAGLFFQPQHF. The CDR3 DNA follows: TGTGCCAGCAGTTCCCAGGCGGGCCTGTTTTTTCAGCCCCAGCATTTT. V and J are TRBV6-5 and TRBJ1-5; no clear D gene. The CDR3 is made up of 16 amino acids. The germline CDR1 and CDR2 sequences are MNHEY and SVGAGI. V lost 4 bases to trimming and J lost 6 bases, with 19 bases between them.

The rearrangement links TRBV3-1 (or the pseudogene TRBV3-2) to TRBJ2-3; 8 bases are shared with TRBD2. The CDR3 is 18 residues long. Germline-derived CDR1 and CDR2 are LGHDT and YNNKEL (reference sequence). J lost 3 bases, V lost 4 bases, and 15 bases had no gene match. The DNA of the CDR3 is TGTGCCAGCAGCCGTAATACTCCGGGACTAGTCGGGACAGATACGCAGTATTTT. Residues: CASSRNTPGLVGTDTQYF.

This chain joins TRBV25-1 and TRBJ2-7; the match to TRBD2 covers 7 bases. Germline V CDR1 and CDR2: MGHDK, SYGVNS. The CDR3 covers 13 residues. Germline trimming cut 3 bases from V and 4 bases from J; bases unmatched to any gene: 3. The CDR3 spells CASSEGGVYEQYF. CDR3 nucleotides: TGTGCCAGCAGTGAGGGGGGGGTGTACGAGCAGTACTTC.

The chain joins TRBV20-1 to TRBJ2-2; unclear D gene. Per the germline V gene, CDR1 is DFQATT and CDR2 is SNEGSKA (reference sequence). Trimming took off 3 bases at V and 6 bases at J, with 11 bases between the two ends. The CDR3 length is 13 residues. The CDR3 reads CSASFQVAGELFF. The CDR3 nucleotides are TGCAGTGCTAGTTTTCAGGTGGCCGGGGAGCTGTTTTTT.

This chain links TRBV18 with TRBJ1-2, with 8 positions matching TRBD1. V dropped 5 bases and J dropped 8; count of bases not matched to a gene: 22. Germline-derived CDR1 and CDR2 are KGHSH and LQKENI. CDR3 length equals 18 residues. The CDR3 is CASSFRLGQGTVQRGYTF. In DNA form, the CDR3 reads TGTGCCAGCTCATTTCGGCTCGGACAGGGAACGGTTCAGCGCGGCTACACCTTC. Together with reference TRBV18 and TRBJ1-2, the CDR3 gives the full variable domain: NAGVMQNPRHLVRRRGQEARLRCSPMKGHSHVYWYRQLPEEGLKFMVYLQKENIIDESGMPKERFSAEFPKEGPSILRIQQVVRGDSAAYFCASSFRLGQGTVQRGYTFGSGTRLTVV.

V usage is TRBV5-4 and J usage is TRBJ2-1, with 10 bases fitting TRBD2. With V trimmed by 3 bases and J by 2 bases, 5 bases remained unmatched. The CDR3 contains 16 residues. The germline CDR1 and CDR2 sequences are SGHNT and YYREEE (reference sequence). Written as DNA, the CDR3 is TGTGCCAGCAGCTCATTAGCGGGAGGAACCTACAATGAGCAGTTCTTC. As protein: CASSSLAGGTYNEQFF.

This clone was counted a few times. DNA for the CDR3: TGTGCCAGCAGCTTAACAGCCCTTAACACCATATATTTT. Protein: CASSLTALNTIYF. This chain connects TRBV7-2 to TRBJ1-3; D is uncertain. The germline gives CDR1 SGHTA, CDR2 FQGNSA. V lost 2 bases and J lost 7, with 9 bases in between. This CDR3 is 13 amino acids long. The whole variable domain, filled in from reference TRBV7-2 and TRBJ1-3, reads GAGVSQSPSNKVTEKGKDVELRCDPISGHTALYWYRQSLGQGLEFLIYFQGNSAPDKSGLPSDRFSAERTGGSVSTLTIQRTQQEDSAVYLCASSLTALNTIYFGEGSWLTVV.

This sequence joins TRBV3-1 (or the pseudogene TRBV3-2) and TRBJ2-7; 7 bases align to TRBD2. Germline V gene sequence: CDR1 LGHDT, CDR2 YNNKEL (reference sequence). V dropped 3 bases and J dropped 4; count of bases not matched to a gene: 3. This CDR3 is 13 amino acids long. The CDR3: CASSQRGGYEQYF. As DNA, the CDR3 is TGTGCCAGCAGCCAGCGGGGAGGGTACGAGCAGTACTTC.

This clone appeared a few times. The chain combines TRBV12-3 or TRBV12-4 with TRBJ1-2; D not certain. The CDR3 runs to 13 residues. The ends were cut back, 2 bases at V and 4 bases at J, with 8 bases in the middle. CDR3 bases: TGTGCCAGCAGTTTACGGGAGGTCTATGGCTACACCTTC. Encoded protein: CASSLREVYGYTF.

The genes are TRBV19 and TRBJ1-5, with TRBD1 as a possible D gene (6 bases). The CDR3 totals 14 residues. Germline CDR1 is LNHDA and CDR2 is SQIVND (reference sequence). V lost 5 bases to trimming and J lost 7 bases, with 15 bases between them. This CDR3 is CASSRLQGDQPQHF. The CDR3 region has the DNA TGTGCCAGTAGTCGGTTACAGGGCGACCAGCCCCAGCATTTT.

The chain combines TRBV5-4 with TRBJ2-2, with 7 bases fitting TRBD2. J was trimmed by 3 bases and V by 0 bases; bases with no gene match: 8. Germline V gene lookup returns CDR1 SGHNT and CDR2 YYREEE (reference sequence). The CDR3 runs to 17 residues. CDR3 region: CASSLVSGGGYTGELFF. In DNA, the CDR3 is TGTGCCAGCAGCTTGGTCTCTGGCGGGGGATACACCGGGGAGCTGTTTTTT.

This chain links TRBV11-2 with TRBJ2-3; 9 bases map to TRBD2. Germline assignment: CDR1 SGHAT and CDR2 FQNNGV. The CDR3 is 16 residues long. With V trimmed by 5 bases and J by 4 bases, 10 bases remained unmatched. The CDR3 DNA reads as TGTGCCAGCAGCCCAGACCTAGCGGGACGGCCAGATACGCAGTATTTT. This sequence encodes CASSPDLAGRPDTQYF.

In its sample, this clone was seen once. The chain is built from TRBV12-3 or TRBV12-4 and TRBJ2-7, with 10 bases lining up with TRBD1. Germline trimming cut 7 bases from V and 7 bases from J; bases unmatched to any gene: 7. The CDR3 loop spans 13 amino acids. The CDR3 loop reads CASTAGTGVEQYF. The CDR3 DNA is TGTGCCAGCACCGCCGGGACAGGGGTTGAGCAGTACTTC.

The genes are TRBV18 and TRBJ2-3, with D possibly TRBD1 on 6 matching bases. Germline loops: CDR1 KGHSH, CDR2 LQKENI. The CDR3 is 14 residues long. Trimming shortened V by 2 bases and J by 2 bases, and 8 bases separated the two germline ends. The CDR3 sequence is CASSPAGATDTQYF. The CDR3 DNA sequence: TGTGCCAGCTCACCAGCAGGGGCCACAGATACGCAGTATTTT.

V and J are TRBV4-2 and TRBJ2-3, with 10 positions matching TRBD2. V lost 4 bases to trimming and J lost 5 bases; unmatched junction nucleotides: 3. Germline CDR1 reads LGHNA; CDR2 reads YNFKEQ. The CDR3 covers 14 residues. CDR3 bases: TGTGCCAGCAGCCTATTAGCGGGGGGAGATACGCAGTATTTT. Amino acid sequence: CASSLLAGGDTQYF.

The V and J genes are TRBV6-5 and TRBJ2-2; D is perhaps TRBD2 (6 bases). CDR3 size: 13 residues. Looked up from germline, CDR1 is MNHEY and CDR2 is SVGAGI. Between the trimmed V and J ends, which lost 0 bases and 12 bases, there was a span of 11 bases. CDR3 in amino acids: CASSYSSGGKLFF. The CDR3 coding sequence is TGTGCCAGCAGTTACTCCTCCGGGGGAAAGCTGTTTTTT.

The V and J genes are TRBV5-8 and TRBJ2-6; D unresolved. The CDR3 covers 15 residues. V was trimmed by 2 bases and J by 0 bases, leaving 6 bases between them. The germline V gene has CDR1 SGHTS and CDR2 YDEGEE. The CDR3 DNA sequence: TGTGCCAGCAGCTTCGTTTTCTCTGGGGCCAACGTCCTGACTTTC. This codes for CASSFVFSGANVLTF.

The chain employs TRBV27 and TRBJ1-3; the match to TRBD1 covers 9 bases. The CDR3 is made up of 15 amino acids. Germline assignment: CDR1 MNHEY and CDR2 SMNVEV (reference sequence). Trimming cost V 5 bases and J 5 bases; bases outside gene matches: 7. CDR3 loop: CASSPGTGRRNTIYF. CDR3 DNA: TGTGCCAGCAGTCCCGGGACAGGGAGAAGAAACACCATATATTTT.

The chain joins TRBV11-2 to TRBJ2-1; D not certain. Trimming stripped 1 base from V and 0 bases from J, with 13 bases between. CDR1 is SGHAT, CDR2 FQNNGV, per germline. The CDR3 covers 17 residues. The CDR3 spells CASSLGPLRSSYNEQFF. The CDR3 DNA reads TGTGCCAGCAGCTTAGGTCCCCTCCGGAGCTCCTACAATGAGCAGTTCTTC.

CDR3 in DNA: TGTGCCAGCAGTTTAACAGGGGGCAGCTACGAGCAGTACTTC. Translation: CASSLTGGSYEQYF. This chain links TRBV28 with TRBJ2-7, with 9 bases identical to TRBD1. The CDR3 consists of 14 residues. V lost 2 bases and J lost 3; bases outside the gene matches: 2. Germline V lookup: CDR1 MDHEN, CDR2 SYDVKM.

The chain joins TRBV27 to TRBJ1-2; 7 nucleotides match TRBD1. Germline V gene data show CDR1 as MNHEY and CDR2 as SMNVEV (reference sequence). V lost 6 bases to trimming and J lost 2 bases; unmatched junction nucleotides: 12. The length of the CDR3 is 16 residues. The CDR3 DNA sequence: TGTGCCAGCAGCGCCAGGGGAATACAGGGGAACTATGGCTACACCTTC. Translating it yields CASSARGIQGNYGYTF.

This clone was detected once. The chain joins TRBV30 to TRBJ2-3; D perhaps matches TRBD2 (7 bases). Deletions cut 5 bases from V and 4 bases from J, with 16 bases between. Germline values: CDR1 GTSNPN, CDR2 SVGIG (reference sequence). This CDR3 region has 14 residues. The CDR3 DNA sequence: TGTGCCTGGGGTTCGGGGGGCCGGGCAGATACGCAGTATTTT. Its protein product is CAWGSGGRADTQYF.

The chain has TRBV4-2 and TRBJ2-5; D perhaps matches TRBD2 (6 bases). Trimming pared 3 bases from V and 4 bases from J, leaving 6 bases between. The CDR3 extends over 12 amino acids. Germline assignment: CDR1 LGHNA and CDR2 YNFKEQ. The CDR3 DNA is TGTGCCAGCAGCCAGGGGGGAGAGACCCAGTACTTC. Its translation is CASSQGGETQYF.

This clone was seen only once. The CDR3: CASSEADRGTYEQYF. The DNA of the CDR3 is TGTGCCAGCAGTGAAGCTGACAGGGGGACCTACGAGCAGTACTTC. V and J are TRBV6-1 and TRBJ2-7, with 9 positions matching TRBD1. The J segment lost 2 bases and the V segment lost 0 bases, leaving 2 bases of the junction unmatched. Germline loops: CDR1 MNHNS, CDR2 SASEGT. The CDR3 is 15 residues long.

CDR3 amino acids: CASSENTSGAMYF. The CDR3 nucleotides are TGTGCCAGCAGTGAAAACACTAGCGGGGCCATGTACTTC. The chain couples TRBV6-1 to TRBJ2-5; 10 bases line up with TRBD2. This CDR3 contains 13 residues. Germline lookup yields CDR1 MNHNS and CDR2 SASEGT. The V segment lost 2 bases and the J segment 13 bases; nucleotides outside the gene matches: 7.

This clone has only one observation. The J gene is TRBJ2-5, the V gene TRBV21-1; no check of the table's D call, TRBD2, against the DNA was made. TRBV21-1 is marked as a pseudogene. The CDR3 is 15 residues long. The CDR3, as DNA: TGTGCCAGCAGCACCCCTCGGGTAAATGTGGAGACCCAGTACTTC. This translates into CASSTPRVNVETQYF.

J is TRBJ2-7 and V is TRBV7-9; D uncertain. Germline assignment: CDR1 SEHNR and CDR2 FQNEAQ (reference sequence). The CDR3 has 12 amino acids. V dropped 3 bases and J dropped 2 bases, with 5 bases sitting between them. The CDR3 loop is CASSFRTYEQYF. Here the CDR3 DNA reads TGTGCCAGCAGCTTCAGGACCTACGAGCAGTACTTC.

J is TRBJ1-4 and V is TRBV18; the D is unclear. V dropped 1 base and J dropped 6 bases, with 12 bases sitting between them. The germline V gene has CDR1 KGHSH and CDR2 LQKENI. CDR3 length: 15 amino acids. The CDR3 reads CASSPLLRSDEKLFF. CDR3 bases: TGTGCCAGCTCACCACTGTTGAGGAGTGATGAAAAACTGTTTTTT.